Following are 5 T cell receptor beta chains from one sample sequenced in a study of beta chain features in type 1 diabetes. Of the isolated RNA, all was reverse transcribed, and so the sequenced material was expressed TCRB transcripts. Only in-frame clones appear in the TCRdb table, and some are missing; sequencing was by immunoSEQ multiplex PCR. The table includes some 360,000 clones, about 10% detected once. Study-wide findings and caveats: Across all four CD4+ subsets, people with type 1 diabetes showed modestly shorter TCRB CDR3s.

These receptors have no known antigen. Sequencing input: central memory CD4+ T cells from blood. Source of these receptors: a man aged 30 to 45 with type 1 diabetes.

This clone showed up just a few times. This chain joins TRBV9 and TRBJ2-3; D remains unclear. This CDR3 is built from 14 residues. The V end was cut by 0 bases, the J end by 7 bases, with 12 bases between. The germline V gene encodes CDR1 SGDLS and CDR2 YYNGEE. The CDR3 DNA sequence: TGTGCCAGCAGCGTAGGCCCCGGCGATAATACGCAGTATTTT. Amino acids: CASSVGPGDNTQYF.

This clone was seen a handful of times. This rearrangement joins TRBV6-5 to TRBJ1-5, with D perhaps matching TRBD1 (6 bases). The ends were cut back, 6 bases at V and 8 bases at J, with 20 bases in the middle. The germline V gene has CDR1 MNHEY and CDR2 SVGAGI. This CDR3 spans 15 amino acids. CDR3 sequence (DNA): TGTGCCAGCAGACCCCGGGCCCTTGAGGGGGAGCCCCAGCATTTT. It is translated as CASRPRALEGEPQHF.

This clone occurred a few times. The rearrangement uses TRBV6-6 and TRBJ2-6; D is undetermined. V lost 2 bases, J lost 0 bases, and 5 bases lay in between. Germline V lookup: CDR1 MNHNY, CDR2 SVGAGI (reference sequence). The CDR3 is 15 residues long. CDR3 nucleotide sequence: TGTGCCAGCAGTTACGTTGACTCTGGGGCCAACGTCCTGACTTTC. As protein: CASSYVDSGANVLTF.

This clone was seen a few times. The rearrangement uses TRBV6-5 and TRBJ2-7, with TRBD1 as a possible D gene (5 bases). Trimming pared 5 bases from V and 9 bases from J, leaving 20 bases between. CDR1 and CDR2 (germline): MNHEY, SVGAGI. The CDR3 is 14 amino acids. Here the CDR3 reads CASSERSERQSQYF. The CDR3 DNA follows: TGTGCCAGCAGTGAACGCAGCGAGCGACAGTCGCAGTACTTC.

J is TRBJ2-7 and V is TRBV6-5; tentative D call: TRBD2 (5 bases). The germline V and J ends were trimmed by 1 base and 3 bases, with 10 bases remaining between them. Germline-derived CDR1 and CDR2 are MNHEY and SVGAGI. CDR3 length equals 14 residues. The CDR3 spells CASSYWERGYEQYF. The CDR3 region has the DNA TGTGCCAGCAGTTACTGGGAGCGTGGCTACGAGCAGTACTTC.